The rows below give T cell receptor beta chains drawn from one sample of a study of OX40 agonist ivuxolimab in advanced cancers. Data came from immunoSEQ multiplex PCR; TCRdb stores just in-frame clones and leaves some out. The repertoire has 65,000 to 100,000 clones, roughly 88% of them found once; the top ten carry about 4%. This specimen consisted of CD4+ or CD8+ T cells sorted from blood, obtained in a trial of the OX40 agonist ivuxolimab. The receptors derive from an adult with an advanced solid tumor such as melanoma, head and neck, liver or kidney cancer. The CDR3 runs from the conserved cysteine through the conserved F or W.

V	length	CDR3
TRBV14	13	CASSPQLRDEQYF
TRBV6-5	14	CASSPDLGNEKLFF
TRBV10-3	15	CAIRPQGAREETQYF
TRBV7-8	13	CASSPRWGGELFF
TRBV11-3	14	CASSLGNRPYEQYF
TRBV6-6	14	CASSPSDRVYEQYF
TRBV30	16	CAWSGQAGGYTNTQYF
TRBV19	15	CASATGGVAQETQYF
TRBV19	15	CASSIIGTGNQPQHF
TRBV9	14	CASSAGQQTYEQYF
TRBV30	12	CAWSVTGTEQYF
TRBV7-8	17	CASSLGTAFSYNSPLHF
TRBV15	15	CATSRDLAGSGTQYF
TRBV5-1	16	CASRATSGTSTDTQYF
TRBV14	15	CASSQGQGLFYEQYF
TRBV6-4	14	CASSTGLGNNEQFF
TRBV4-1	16	CASSQGIITNTGELFF
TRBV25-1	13	CASSELPGEGYTF
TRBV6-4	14	CASSRLANTGELFF
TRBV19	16	CASSTLDRLTNEKLFF
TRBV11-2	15	CASSLVLRQWETQYF
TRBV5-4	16	CASSFRGASSTDTQYF
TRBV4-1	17	CASSPRDEMGMEETQYF
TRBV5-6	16	CASSLEGFGLAGELFF
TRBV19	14	CASRTLTGANVLTF
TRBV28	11	CASSLPGELFF
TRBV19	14	CASSINRDRETQYF
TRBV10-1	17	CASSVSGGLAGRNEQFF